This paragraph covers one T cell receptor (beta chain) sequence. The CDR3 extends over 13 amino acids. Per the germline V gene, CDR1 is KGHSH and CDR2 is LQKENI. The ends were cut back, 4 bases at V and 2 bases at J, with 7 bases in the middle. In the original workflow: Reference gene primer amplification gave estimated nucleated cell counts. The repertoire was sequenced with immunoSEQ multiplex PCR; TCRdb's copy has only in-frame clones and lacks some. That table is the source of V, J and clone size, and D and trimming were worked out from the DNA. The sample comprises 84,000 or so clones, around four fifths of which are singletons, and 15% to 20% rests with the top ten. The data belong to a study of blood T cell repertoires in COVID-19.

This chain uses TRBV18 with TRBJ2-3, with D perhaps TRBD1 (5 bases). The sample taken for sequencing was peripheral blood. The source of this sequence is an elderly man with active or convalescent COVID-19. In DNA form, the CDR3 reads TGTGCCAGCTCACGGGGCACCACAGATACGCAGTATTTT. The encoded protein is CASSRGTTDTQYF.